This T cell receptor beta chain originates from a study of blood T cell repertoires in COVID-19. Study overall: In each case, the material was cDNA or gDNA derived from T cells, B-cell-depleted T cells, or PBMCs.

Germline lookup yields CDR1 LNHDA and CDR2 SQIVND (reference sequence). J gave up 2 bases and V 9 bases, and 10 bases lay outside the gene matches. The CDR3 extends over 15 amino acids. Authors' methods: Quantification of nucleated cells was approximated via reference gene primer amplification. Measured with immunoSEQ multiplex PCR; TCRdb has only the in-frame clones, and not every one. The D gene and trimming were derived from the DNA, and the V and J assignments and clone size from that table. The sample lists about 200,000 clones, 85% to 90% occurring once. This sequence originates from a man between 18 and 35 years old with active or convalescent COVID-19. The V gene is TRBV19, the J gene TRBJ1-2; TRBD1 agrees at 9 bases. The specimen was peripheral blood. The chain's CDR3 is CASLRQGGINYGYTF. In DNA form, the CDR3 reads TGTGCCAGCTTAAGACAGGGGGGGATCAACTATGGCTACACCTTC.